This T cell receptor beta chain was retrieved from a study of STAT3 mutations in large granular lymphocyte leukemia. At the level of the study: Canonical activating STAT3 mutations were detected in roughly half of the longitudinally sequenced T-LGLL patients.

General study points: In T-cell large granular lymphocyte leukemia, about half of patients showed multiple immunodominant subclonotypes. Clonal expansion was inferred from other time points because no sample existed at each clone's first appearance.

A remark on this clone: Its antigen is as yet unknown.

Assay: immunoSEQ multiplex PCR; the TCRdb copy retains only in-frame clones and omits some. Of 20,000 to 30,000 clones in the sample, roughly 93% were seen once. Trimming removed 3 bases at V and 6 bases at J, with 18 bases between. The CDR3 is 15 residues long. CDR1 is LGHNA, CDR2 YSLEER, per germline. The rearrangement uses TRBV4-3 and TRBJ2-7; D may be TRBD1 (7 bases). This TCR was recovered from a man aged 40-50 years with T-cell large granular lymphocyte leukemia. Some clones in this sample may be carry-over from other donors' samples. Sequencing was carried out using peripheral blood mononuclear cells. CDR3 protein: CASSHLQGGSAEQYF. The CDR3 bases are TGCGCCAGCAGCCATCTCCAGGGGGGATCAGCCGAGCAGTACTTC.